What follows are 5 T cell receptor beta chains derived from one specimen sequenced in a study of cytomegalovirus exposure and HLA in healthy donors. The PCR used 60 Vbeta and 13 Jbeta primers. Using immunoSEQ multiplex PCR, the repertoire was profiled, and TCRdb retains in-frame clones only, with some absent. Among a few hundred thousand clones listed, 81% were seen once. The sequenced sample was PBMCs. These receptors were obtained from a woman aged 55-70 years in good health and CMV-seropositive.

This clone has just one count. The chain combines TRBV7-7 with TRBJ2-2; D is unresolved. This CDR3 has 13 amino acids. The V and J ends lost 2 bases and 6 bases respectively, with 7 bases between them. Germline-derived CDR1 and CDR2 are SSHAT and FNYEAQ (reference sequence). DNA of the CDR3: TGTGCCAGCAGCTTATTTCAGTCCGGGGAGCTGTTTTTT. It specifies CASSLFQSGELFF. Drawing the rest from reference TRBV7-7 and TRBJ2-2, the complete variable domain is GAGVSQSPRYKVTKRGQDVTLRCDPISSHATLYWYQQALGQGPEFLTYFNYEAQPDKSGLPSDRFSAERPEGSISTLTIQRTEQRDSAMYRCASSLFQSGELFFGEGSRLTVL.

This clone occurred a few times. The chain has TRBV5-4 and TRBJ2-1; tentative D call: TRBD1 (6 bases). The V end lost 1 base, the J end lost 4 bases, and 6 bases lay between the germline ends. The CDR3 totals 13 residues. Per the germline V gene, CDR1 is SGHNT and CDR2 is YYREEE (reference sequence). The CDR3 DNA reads TGTGCCAGCAGCTTGACAGGGTACAATGAGCAGTTCTTC. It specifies CASSLTGYNEQFF. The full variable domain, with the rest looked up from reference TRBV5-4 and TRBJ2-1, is ETGVTQSPTHLIKTRGQQVTLRCSSQSGHNTVSWYQQALGQGPQFIFQYYREEENGRGNFPPRFSGLQFPNYSSELNVNALELDDSALYLCASSLTGYNEQFFGPGTRLTVL.

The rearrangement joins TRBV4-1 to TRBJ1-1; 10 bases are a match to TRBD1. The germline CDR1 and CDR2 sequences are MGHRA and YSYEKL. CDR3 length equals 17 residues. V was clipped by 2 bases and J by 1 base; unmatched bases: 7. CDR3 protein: CASSQKTGGVSNTEAFF. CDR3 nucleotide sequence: TGCGCCAGCAGCCAAAAGACAGGGGGCGTATCGAACACTGAAGCTTTCTTT.

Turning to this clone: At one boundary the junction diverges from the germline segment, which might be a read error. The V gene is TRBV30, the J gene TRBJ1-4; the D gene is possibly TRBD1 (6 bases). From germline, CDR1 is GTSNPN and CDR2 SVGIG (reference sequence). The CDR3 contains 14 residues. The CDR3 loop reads CAWRFGGANEKLFF. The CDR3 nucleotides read TGTGCCTGGAGGTTTGGGGGCGCTAACGAAAAACTGTTTTTT.

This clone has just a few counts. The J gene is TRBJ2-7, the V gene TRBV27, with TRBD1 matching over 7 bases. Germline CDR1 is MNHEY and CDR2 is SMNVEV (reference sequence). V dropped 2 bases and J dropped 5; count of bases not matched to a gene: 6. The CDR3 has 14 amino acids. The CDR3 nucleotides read TGTGCCAGCAGTTTACCTGACAGGGCCCACGAGCAGTACTTC. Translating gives CASSLPDRAHEQYF.